Sequencing of this T cell receptor (beta chain) was carried out in a study of cytomegalovirus exposure and HLA in healthy donors. The sample holds a few counts of this clone. Its cognate antigen is unknown. All the people who gave samples were healthy bone marrow donors. The CDR3 is made up of 14 amino acids. In germline, CDR1 is SNHLY, CDR2 FYNNEI. J gave up 3 bases and V 8 bases, and 9 bases lay outside the gene matches. Overall study findings and caveats: Sequencing depth across donors, presence/absence analyses assumed, was roughly uniform.

PCR involved 60 Vbeta and 13 Jbeta primers. TCRdb's copy holds only in-frame clones and misses some; the assay was immunoSEQ multiplex PCR. The table includes 99,000 or so clones, about 9.4% detected once. This clonotype was obtained from a man in his forties or fifties in good health and CMV-seropositive. The sequenced sample was PBMCs. The chain uses TRBV2 and TRBJ2-7, with 8 bases identical to TRBD1. The CDR3 loop is CASFEGGQDYEQYF. The CDR3 nucleotides read TGTGCCAGCTTCGAGGGGGGACAGGACTACGAGCAGTACTTC.